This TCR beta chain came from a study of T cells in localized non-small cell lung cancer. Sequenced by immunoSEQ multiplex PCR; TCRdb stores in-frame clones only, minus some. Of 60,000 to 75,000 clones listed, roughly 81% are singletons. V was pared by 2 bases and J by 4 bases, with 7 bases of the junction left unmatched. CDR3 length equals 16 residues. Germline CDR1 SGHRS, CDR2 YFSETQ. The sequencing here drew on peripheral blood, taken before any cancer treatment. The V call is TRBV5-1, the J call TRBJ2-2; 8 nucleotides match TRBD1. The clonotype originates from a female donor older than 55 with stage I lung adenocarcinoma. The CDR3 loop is CASSLGRTGFTGELFF. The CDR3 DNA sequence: TGCGCCAGCAGCTTAGGCCGGACAGGGTTCACCGGGGAGCTGTTTTTT.